A selection of T cell receptor beta chains follows, all from one sample in a study of blood T cell repertoires in COVID-19. Clones were sequenced by immunoSEQ multiplex PCR, and TCRdb holds only the in-frame ones, with some missing. In the table there are a few hundred thousand clones, approximately 85% of which are singletons. Sequencing was done on a sample of PBMCs or T cells enriched from blood (not recorded which). The receptor set was obtained from a woman aged 25 to 39 who had recovered from COVID-19. CDR3s include the opening cysteine and the closing phenylalanine or tryptophan. The order of the fields is CDR3 length, J gene, clone size, D gene, V gene, CDR3 protein, CDR3 DNA. The D gene is left open where the match is weak. Size values are once, few and many counts, or a class for expanded clones, and some rows have none.

>16|TRBJ1-5|once|.|TRBV28
CASDSRQGFGNQPQHF
TGTGCCAGCGATTCTAGGCAGGGATTTGGCAATCAGCCCCAGCATTTT
>14|TRBJ2-3|.|.|TRBV5-1
CASSLSGGIDTQYF
TGCGCCAGCAGCTTATCAGGAGGGATAGATACGCAGTATTTT
>17|TRBJ2-7|.|TRBD2|TRBV5-6
CASSSRLAGVLSYEQYF
TGTGCCAGCAGCTCTCGCCTAGCGGGAGTCCTATCCTACGAGCAGTACTTC
>17|TRBJ2-6|.|TRBD1|TRBV19
CASSSTTGTSGANVLTF
TGTGCCAGTAGCTCCACGACAGGGACCTCTGGGGCCAACGTCCTGACTTTC
>15|TRBJ1-5|few|.|TRBV19
CATKAAGSGNQPQHF
TGTGCCACCAAGGCGGCGGGAAGTGGCAATCAGCCCCAGCATTTT
>13|TRBJ1-2|few|TRBD1|TRBV12-3/TRBV12-4
CASTSQGLWGYTF
TGTGCCAGCACCTCACAGGGGCTCTGGGGCTACACCTTC
>13|TRBJ2-2|few|.|TRBV5-6
CASSSAAVGELFF
TGTGCCAGCAGCTCGGCGGCAGTCGGGGAGCTGTTTTTT
>15|TRBJ1-2|few|.|TRBV10-3
CAIREGGKANYGYTF
TGTGCCATCAGAGAAGGAGGGAAGGCTAACTATGGCTACACCTTC
>12|TRBJ1-2|.|TRBD1|TRBV7-9
CASSSQGRGYTF
TGTGCCAGCAGCTCACAGGGGAGGGGCTACACCTTC
>16|TRBJ1-4|.|TRBD1|TRBV6-1
CASSEEGGQGNEKLFF
TGTGCCAGCAGTGAAGAGGGAGGACAGGGTAATGAAAAACTGTTTTTT
>14|TRBJ1-2|.|.|TRBV28
CASSQISGRHGYTF
TGTGCCAGCAGCCAAATCTCAGGGCGCCATGGCTACACCTTC
>13|TRBJ1-5|.|.|TRBV2
CASRRGGNQPQHF
TGTGCCAGCAGACGGGGTGGCAATCAGCCCCAGCATTTT